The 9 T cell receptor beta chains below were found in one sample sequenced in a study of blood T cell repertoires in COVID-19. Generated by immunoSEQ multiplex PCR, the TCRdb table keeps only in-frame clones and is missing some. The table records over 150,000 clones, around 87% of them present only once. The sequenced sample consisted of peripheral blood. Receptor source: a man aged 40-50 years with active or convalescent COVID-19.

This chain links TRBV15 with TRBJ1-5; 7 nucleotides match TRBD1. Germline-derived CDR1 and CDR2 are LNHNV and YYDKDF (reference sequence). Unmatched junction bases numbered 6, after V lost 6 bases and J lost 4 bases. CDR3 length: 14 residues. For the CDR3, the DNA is TGTGCCACCAGGGCCGGGACAGTTAATCAGCCCCAGCATTTT. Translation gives CATRAGTVNQPQHF.

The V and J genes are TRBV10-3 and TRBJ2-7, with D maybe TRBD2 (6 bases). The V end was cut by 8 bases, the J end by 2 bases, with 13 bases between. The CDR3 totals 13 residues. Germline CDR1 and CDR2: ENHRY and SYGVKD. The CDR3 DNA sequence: TGTGCCATCGGGGGGACTGAAACCTACGAGCAGTACTTC. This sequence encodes CAIGGTETYEQYF.

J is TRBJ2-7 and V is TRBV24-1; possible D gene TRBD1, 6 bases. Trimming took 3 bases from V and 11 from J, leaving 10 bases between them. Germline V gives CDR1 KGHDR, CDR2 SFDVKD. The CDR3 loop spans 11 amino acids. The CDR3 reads CATSDQGFEYF. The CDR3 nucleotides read TGTGCCACCAGTGATCAGGGGTTTGAGTACTTC.

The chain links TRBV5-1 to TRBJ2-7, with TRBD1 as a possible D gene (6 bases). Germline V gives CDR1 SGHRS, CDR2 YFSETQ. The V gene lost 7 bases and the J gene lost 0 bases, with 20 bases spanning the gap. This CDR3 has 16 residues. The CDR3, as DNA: TGCGCCAGCCGAGGGGCTGTGACAGGCCACTCCTACGAGCAGTACTTC. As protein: CASRGAVTGHSYEQYF.

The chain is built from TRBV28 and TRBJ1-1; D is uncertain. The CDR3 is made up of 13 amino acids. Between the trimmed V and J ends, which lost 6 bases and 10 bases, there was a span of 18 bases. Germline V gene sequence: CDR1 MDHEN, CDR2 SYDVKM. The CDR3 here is CASRSRGPVGAFF. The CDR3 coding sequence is TGTGCCAGCAGATCACGGGGTCCCGTGGGAGCTTTCTTT.

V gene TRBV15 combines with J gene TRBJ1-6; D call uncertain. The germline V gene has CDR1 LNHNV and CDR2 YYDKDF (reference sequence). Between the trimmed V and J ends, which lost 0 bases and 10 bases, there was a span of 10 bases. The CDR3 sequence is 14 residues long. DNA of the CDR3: TGTGCCACCAGCAGAGAAGGTCTCAGGTCACCCCTCCACTTT. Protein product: CATSREGLRSPLHF.

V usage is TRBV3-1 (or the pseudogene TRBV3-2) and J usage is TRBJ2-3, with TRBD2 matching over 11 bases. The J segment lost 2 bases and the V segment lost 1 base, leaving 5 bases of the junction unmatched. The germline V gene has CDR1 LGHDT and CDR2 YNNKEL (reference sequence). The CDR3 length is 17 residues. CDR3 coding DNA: TGTGCCAGCAGCCAAGGGGGGACTAGCGGTCCCACAGATACGCAGTATTTT. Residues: CASSQGGTSGPTDTQYF.

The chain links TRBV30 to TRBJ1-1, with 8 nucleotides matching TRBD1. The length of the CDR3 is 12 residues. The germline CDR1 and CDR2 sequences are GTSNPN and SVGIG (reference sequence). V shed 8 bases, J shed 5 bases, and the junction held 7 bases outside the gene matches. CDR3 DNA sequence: TGTGCCCTTAAAGACAGGGGAACTGAAGCTTTCTTT. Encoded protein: CALKDRGTEAFF.

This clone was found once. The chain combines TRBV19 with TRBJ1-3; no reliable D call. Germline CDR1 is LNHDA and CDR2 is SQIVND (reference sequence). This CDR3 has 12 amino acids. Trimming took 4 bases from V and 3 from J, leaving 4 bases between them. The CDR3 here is CASSSVGNTIYF. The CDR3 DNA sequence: TGTGCCAGTAGTAGCGTTGGAAACACCATATATTTT.